These T cell receptor beta chains were read from a single sample in a study of untreated major depressive disorder. TCRdb's copy holds only in-frame clones and misses some; the assay was immunoSEQ multiplex PCR. The table shows just under 20,000 clones, with more than 75% occurring only once. Sequences were obtained from CD4+ T cells from PBMCs. The receptors were gathered from a woman in her twenties or thirties in good health. CDR3s include the opening cysteine and the closing phenylalanine or tryptophan. D genes are given only for firm matches.

cdr3_aa	cdr3_nt	v_call	j_call	d_call
CASSLAVGTVRYEQYF	TGTGCCAGCAGCTTGGCCGTGGGGACAGTGCGCTACGAGCAGTACTTC	TRBV7-2	TRBJ2-7	TRBD1
CASGGGGTGQETQYF	TGTGCCAGCGGGGGTGGGGGAACCGGACAAGAGACCCAGTACTTC	TRBV28	TRBJ2-5	-
CAWSVTAGNQPQHF	TGTGCCTGGAGTGTTACAGCCGGCAATCAGCCCCAGCATTTT	TRBV30	TRBJ1-5	-
CASSLSLGRTYEQYF	TGTGCCAGCAGTTTATCGTTGGGACGCACTTACGAGCAGTACTTC	TRBV27	TRBJ2-7	-
CASSLDEKTNSPLHF	TGTGCCAGCAGCTTAGATGAGAAGACAAATTCACCCCTCCACTTT	TRBV11-2	TRBJ1-6	-
CASSPLVQETQYF	TGTGCCAGCAGCCCCCTGGTACAAGAGACCCAGTACTTC	TRBV28	TRBJ2-5	-
CASSLGGAQDTQYF	TGTGCCAGCAGCTTAGGTGGGGCGCAGGATACGCAGTATTTT	TRBV7-2	TRBJ2-3	-
CASSPDGNPGTEAFF	TGCGCCAGCAGCCCCGATGGGAATCCAGGGACTGAAGCTTTCTTT	TRBV5-1	TRBJ1-1	-
CAWSVQGDTQYF	TGTGCCTGGAGTGTACAGGGAGATACGCAGTATTTT	TRBV30	TRBJ2-3	-
CASSLADLKYEQYF	TGTGCCAGCAGCCTAGCGGACCTGAAATACGAGCAGTACTTC	TRBV7-9	TRBJ2-7	TRBD2